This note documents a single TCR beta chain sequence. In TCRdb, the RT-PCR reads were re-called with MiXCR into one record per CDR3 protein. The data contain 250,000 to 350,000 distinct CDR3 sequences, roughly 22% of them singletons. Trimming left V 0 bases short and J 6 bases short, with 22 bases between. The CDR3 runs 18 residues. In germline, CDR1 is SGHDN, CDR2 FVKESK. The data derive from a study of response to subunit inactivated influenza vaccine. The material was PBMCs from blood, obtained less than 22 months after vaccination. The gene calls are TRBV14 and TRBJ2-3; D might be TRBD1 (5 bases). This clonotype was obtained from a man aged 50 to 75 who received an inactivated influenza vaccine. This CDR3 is CASSQDVRGRAPMDTQYF. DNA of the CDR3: TGTGCCAGCAGCCAAGATGTTAGGGGCCGCGCCCCCATGGATACGCAGTATTTT. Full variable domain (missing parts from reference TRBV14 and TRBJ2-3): EAGVTQFPSHSVIEKGQTVTLRCDPISGHDNLYWYRRVMGKEIKFLLHFVKESKQDESGMPNNRFLAERTGGTYSTLKVQPAELEDSGVYFCASSQDVRGRAPMDTQYFGPGTRLTVL.